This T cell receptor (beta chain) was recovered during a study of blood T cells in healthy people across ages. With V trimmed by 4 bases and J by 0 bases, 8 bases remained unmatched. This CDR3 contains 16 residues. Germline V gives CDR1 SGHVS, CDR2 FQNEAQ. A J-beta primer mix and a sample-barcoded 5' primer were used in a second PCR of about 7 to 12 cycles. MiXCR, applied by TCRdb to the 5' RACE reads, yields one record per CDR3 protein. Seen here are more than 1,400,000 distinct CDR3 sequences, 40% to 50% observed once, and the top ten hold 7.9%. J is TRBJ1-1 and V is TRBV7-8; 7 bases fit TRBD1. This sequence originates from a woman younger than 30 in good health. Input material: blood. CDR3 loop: CASSWDSFLMNTEAFF. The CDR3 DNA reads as TGTGCCAGCAGCTGGGACAGCTTTCTTATGAACACTGAAGCTTTCTTT.